This T cell receptor beta chain was recorded in a study of blood T cell repertoires in COVID-19. Study at large: The United States, Italy and Spain were the sources of the acute and convalescent COVID-19 samples.

This CDR3 has 13 residues. Trimming removed 4 bases from V and 5 bases from J, with 9 bases in between. Germline V gives CDR1 KGHSH, CDR2 LQKENI. Here immunoSEQ multiplex PCR was the method, and the copy in TCRdb shows in-frame clones only, minus some. The repertoire holds 150,000 to 200,000 clones, with roughly 87% as singletons. The chain couples TRBV18 to TRBJ1-5; D gene unclear. The sequenced sample consisted of peripheral blood. The sequence derives from an older woman with COVID-19, enrolled during active disease. CDR3 sequence (DNA): TGTGCCAGCTCACAAGACGGGGATCAGCCCCAGCATTTT. Translated: CASSQDGDQPQHF.